These 25 T cell receptor beta chains share one sample of origin, sequenced in a study of T cell repertoires in cytomegalovirus infection. One entry per CDR3 protein, called by TCRdb with MiXCR from the reads. The table shows some 500,000 distinct CDR3 sequences, with under 45% occurring only once. These receptors are not linked to any known antigen. Sequenced here: cultured PBMCs, sampled from culture after CMV antigen stimulation. The source is a human donor in good health (CMV status not recorded). Some clones in this sample may be carry-over from other donors' samples.

The J gene is TRBJ2-5, the V gene TRBV7-8, with D possibly TRBD2 on 6 matching bases. The CDR3 spans 15 residues. CDR1 and CDR2 (germline): SGHVS, FQNEAQ. Between the trimmed V and J ends, which lost 2 bases and 2 bases, there was a span of 12 bases. The CDR3 protein is CASSLNILAQETQYF. The CDR3 DNA sequence: TGTGCCAGCAGCTTAAACATACTAGCTCAAGAGACCCAGTACTTC.

The V call is TRBV4-1, the J call TRBJ1-5, with 8 bases fitting TRBD1. The CDR3 consists of 15 residues. The germline V gene encodes CDR1 MGHRA and CDR2 YSYEKL. V lost 4 bases and J lost 6; bases outside the gene matches: 8. CDR3 in amino acids: CASSLGHTGGQPQHF. The CDR3 DNA follows: TGCGCCAGCAGCCTGGGACACACAGGGGGTCAGCCCCAGCATTTT.

V gene TRBV5-4 combines with J gene TRBJ2-1, with 10 positions matching TRBD2. Germline CDR1 is SGHNT and CDR2 is YYREEE (reference sequence). The CDR3 totals 14 residues. Losses at the gene ends were 8 bases for V and 3 bases for J; bases not matched to a gene: 5. The CDR3 sequence is CASVAGGRYNEQFF. CDR3 in DNA: TGTGCCAGTGTAGCGGGAGGTCGCTACAATGAGCAGTTCTTC.

This clonotype occurred once. This sequence joins TRBV4-1 and TRBJ2-7; 9 bases are shared with TRBD1. This CDR3 comprises 15 residues. The V gene's germline CDR1 is MGHRA and CDR2 YSYEKL. J was trimmed by 6 bases and V by 4 bases; bases with no gene match: 10. DNA for the CDR3: TGCGCCAGCAGCCCGAAGGGACAGGGTGGTCGCGAGCAGTACTTC. Translating gives CASSPKGQGGREQYF.

V gene TRBV7-3 combines with J gene TRBJ2-1, with TRBD2 matching 7 bases. Germline-derived CDR1 and CDR2 are SGHTA and FQGTGA. The CDR3 has 15 residues. After removal of 1 base from V and 1 base from J, the junction contained 1 base not matched to a gene. The CDR3 protein is CASSLNGRSYNEQFF. CDR3 sequence (DNA): TGTGCCAGCAGCTTAAACGGGAGGTCCTACAATGAGCAGTTCTTC.

This chain links TRBV30 with TRBJ1-1, with D maybe TRBD1 (5 bases). This CDR3 has 14 amino acids. Looked up from germline, CDR1 is GTSNPN and CDR2 is SVGIG (reference sequence). Trimming removed 5 bases at V and 4 bases at J, with 17 bases between. The CDR3 DNA follows: TGTGCCTGGGGGGAAGCAGGGATTCCCACTGAAGCTTTCTTT. This gives the protein CAWGEAGIPTEAFF.

The rearrangement links TRBV7-9 to TRBJ2-3; D ambiguous. V lost 5 bases, J lost 8 bases, and 8 bases lay in between. Germline assignment: CDR1 SEHNR and CDR2 FQNEAQ (reference sequence). CDR3 length equals 11 residues. CDR3 residues: CASSQQSTQYF. As DNA, the CDR3 is TGTGCCAGCAGCCAACAGTCTACGCAGTATTTT.

The rearrangement joins TRBV19 to TRBJ1-6; D call uncertain. CDR1 and CDR2 from the germline V gene are LNHDA and SQIVND (reference sequence). Trimming removed 3 bases from V and 9 bases from J, with 9 bases in between. The CDR3 consists of 13 residues. Written as DNA, the CDR3 is TGTGCCAGTAGTATGTTCCAGAGTTCACCCCTCCACTTT. This codes for CASSMFQSSPLHF.

This clonotype was counted only a few times. The rearrangement links TRBV7-2 to TRBJ2-3; TRBD2 matches 12 bases. CDR3 length: 19 residues. Unmatched junction bases numbered 12, after V lost 0 bases and J lost 5 bases. CDR1 SGHTA and CDR2 FQGNSA come from the germline V gene. DNA for the CDR3: TGTGCCAGCAGCTTAGCGATTCCTAGCGGGAGGGCCCGGAAAGATACGCAGTATTTT. Protein product: CASSLAIPSGRARKDTQYF.

The chain links TRBV29-1 to TRBJ1-5, with 9 positions matching TRBD1. The CDR3 runs to 14 residues. The junction had 7 bases not matched to a gene; V was cut back by 6 bases and J by 4 bases. The germline V gene encodes CDR1 SQVTM and CDR2 ANQGSEA. CDR3 nucleotides: TGCAGCGTGAGGGGACAGGGTCGGAATCAGCCCCAGCATTTT. It specifies CSVRGQGRNQPQHF.

This chain connects TRBV7-2 to TRBJ2-5, with D perhaps matching TRBD2 (5 bases). CDR1 and CDR2 from the germline V gene are SGHTA and FQGNSA. V lost 4 bases and J 10 bases, leaving 16 bases between the germline ends. CDR3 size: 13 residues. The CDR3 region has the DNA TGTGCCAGCAGCTCCCAGCAGCTCGGGGACCAGTACTTC. Encoded protein: CASSSQQLGDQYF. Together with reference TRBV7-2 and TRBJ2-5, the CDR3 gives the full variable domain: GAGVSQSPSNKVTEKGKDVELRCDPISGHTALYWYRQSLGQGLEFLIYFQGNSAPDKSGLPSDRFSAERTGGSVSTLTIQRTQQEDSAVYLCASSSQQLGDQYFGPGTRLLVL.

The chain has TRBV7-6 and TRBJ1-1; D unresolved. CDR3 size: 13 residues. Germline CDR1 SGHVS, CDR2 FNYEAQ. V lost 5 bases, J lost 5 bases, and 12 bases lay in between. This CDR3 is CASSPEGWTEAFF. The CDR3 DNA follows: TGTGCCAGCAGCCCCGAGGGATGGACTGAAGCTTTCTTT.

The chain uses TRBV2 and TRBJ2-5, with 10 nucleotides matching TRBD1. The V gene end was trimmed by 8 bases and the J gene end by 5 bases; junction bases not matched to a gene: 8. The germline gives CDR1 SNHLY, CDR2 FYNNEI. The CDR3 is made up of 14 amino acids. The DNA for the CDR3 is TGTGCCAGCTCCCTGTGGGGACAGGGGGAGACCCAGTACTTC. Protein product: CASSLWGQGETQYF.

This clonotype was seen a handful of times. This CDR3 is CATSDHGGVGYNEQFF. As DNA, the CDR3 is TGTGCCACCAGTGATCACGGAGGGGTGGGTTACAATGAGCAGTTCTTC. The rearrangement links TRBV24-1 to TRBJ2-1; weak D call: TRBD2 (6 bases). Trimming removed 3 bases from V and 4 bases from J, with 15 bases in between. The CDR3 is 16 residues long. Germline V lookup: CDR1 KGHDR, CDR2 SFDVKD.

The chain uses TRBV9 and TRBJ2-1, with 9 bases lining up with TRBD2. With 0 bases clipped from V and 16 bases from J, the junction kept 8 bases outside the gene matches. Germline CDR1 and CDR2: SGDLS and YYNGEE. This CDR3 is built from 13 residues. The CDR3 DNA sequence: TGTGCCAGCAGCGTAGCAGCGGGAGGCGCCCCATTCTTC. Its protein product is CASSVAAGGAPFF.

This clonotype showed up just a few times. This sequence joins TRBV24-1 and TRBJ1-1, with 9 bases matching TRBD1. The CDR3 has 18 amino acids. The V segment lost 0 bases and the J segment 1 base; nucleotides outside the gene matches: 8. CDR1 is KGHDR and CDR2 is SFDVKD in the germline V gene. CDR3 loop: CATSDLLGQGAWNTEAFF. The CDR3 nucleotides are TGTGCCACCAGTGATTTGTTGGGACAGGGTGCCTGGAACACTGAAGCTTTCTTT.

This clonotype was counted between two and nine times. This chain links TRBV12-3 or TRBV12-4 with TRBJ1-4, with no clear D. Trimming removed 7 bases at V and 0 bases at J, with 9 bases between. CDR3 length: 14 residues. The CDR3 DNA sequence: TGTGCCAGCACCTATGCCGCAACTAATGAAAAACTGTTTTTT. It translates to CASTYAATNEKLFF.

This clonotype was seen repeatedly, ten times or more. The chain carries TRBV7-2 and TRBJ2-3; the D is unclear. Germline V gene lookup returns CDR1 SGHTA and CDR2 FQGNSA. CDR3 size: 14 residues. The V end was cut by 2 bases, the J end by 2 bases, with 8 bases between. The CDR3 DNA is TGTGCCAGCAGCTTAACCCCATACACAGATACGCAGTATTTT. The encoded protein is CASSLTPYTDTQYF.

The genes are TRBV14 and TRBJ2-7; TRBD2 matches at 10 bases. CDR1 is SGHDN, CDR2 FVKESK, per germline. J lost 0 bases, V lost 4 bases, and 3 bases had no gene match. The CDR3 length is 15 residues. The CDR3 DNA reads as TGTGCCAGCAGCCGGTTAGCGGGGGGCTCCTACGAGCAGTACTTC. Translating gives CASSRLAGGSYEQYF.

V is TRBV2 and J is TRBJ2-1, with a weak D call TRBD1 (5 bases). Per germline, CDR1 SNHLY and CDR2 FYNNEI. Deletions cut 4 bases from V and 0 bases from J, with 13 bases between. This CDR3 region has 16 residues. This CDR3 reads CASSGVQVSSYNEQFF. The DNA of the CDR3 is TGTGCCAGCAGTGGGGTACAGGTGAGCTCCTACAATGAGCAGTTCTTC.

The chain uses TRBV7-8 and TRBJ2-5; possibly TRBD1 for D (6 bases). CDR1 is SGHVS, CDR2 FQNEAQ, per germline. V was cut by 2 bases and J by 1 base, with 11 bases left in between. The CDR3 is 15 residues long. The CDR3 loop is CASSLPLTGQETQYF. CDR3 bases: TGTGCCAGCAGCTTACCCCTGACAGGCCAAGAGACCCAGTACTTC.

This clonotype was observed many times. V is TRBV7-2 and J is TRBJ1-1; no clear D gene. CDR3 length: 12 amino acids. Germline V gives CDR1 SGHTA, CDR2 FQGNSA. V was cut by 2 bases and J by 4 bases, with 5 bases left in between. The CDR3, as DNA: TGTGCCAGCAGCTTATACGGCACTGAAGCTTTCTTT. Protein product: CASSLYGTEAFF.

This clonotype was picked up a small number of times. Its ends do not fully match the called genes, so a read error is possible. The chain is built from TRBV5-3 and TRBJ2-6; D is ambiguous. TRBV5-3 is an open reading frame whose function is uncertain. The CDR3 is 15 residues long. CDR3 bases: TGTGCCAGCAGCTTAGTAGTCTCTGGGGCCAACGTCCTGACTTTC. This gives the protein CASSLVVSGANVLTF.

Only a few counts were recorded for this clonotype. The chain is built from TRBV6-6 and TRBJ1-4; unclear D gene. CDR1 is MNHNY and CDR2 is SVGAGI in the germline V gene (reference sequence). This CDR3 region has 12 residues. Trimming pared 6 bases from V and 8 bases from J, leaving 10 bases between. As DNA, the CDR3 is TGTGCCAGCAGGGTCGGGGAGGAAAAACTGTTTTTT. Translating gives CASRVGEEKLFF.

This chain connects TRBV5-6 to TRBJ2-1, with unresolved D. Germline V gene data show CDR1 as SGHDT and CDR2 as YYEEEE. This CDR3 comprises 16 residues. V was cut by 0 bases and J by 2 bases, with 12 bases left in between. The CDR3 loop reads CASSLEVGLTYNEQFF. The CDR3 DNA reads TGTGCCAGCAGCTTGGAGGTGGGCCTAACCTACAATGAGCAGTTCTTC.